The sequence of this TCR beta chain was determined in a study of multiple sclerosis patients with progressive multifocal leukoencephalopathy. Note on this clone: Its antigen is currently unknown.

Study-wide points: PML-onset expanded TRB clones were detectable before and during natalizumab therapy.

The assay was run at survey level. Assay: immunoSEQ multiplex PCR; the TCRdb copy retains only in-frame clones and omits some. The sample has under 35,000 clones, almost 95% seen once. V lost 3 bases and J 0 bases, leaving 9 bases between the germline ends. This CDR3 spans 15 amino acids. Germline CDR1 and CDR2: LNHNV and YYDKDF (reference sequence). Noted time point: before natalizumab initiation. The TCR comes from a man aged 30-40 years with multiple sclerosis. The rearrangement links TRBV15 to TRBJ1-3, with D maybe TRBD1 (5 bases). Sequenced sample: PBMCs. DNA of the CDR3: TGTGCCACCAGCAGGGGGCGGGTCTCTGGAAACACCATATATTTT. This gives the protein CATSRGRVSGNTIYF.